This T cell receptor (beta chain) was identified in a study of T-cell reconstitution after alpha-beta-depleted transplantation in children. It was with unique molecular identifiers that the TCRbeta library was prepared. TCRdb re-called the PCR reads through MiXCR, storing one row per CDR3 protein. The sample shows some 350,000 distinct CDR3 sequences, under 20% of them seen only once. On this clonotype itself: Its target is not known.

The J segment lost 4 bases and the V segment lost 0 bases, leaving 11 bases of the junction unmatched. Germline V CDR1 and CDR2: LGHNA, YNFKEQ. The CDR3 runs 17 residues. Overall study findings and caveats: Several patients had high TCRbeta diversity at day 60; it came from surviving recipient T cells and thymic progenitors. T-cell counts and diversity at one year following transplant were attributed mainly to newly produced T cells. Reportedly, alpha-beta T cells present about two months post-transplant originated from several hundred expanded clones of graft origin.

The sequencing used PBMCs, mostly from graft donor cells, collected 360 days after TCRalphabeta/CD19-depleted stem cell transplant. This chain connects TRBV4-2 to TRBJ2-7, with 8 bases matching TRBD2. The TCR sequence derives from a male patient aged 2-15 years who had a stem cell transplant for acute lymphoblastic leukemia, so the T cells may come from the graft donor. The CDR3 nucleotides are TGTGCCAGCAGCCAAGATGGAAGCGGGAGTATGTCGTACGAGCAGTACTTC. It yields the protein CASSQDGSGSMSYEQYF.